This is a list of T cell receptor beta chains from one sample in a study of shared clonotypes between healthy human individuals. The assay was immunoSEQ multiplex PCR, and TCRdb's table has in-frame clones only and misses some. The sample shows 550,000 to 850,000 clones, roughly 70% of them seen only once. Sequencing was done on a sample of memory CD4+ T cells sorted from blood. These receptors originate from a woman in her twenties or thirties in good health. Both conserved end residues are part of each CDR3.

len	j_gene	v_gene	CDR3aa
14	TRBJ2-6	TRBV25-1	CASSSSLGANVLTF
11	TRBJ2-1	TRBV19	CASRLNNEQFF
16	TRBJ2-5	TRBV21-1	CASSKFWRHPQETQYF
15	TRBJ2-7	TRBV29-1	CSVVPSGLSLREQYF
14	TRBJ2-7	TRBV7-2	CASSWTTGSYEQYF
16	TRBJ1-2	TRBV6-6	CASSLSTLLNGYGYTF
16	TRBJ2-7	TRBV5-4	CASSPRGTGGELEQYF
15	TRBJ2-7	TRBV5-1	CASSLEGLGSREQYF
14	TRBJ1-1	TRBV7-2	CASSLYIMNTEAFF
14	TRBJ1-3	TRBV7-2	CASSRPGRGNTIYF
15	TRBJ2-2	TRBV2	CASRKGSANTGELFF
13	TRBJ2-2	TRBV5-4	CASSLGGTGELFF